Listed below are T cell receptor beta chains from one sample, sequenced in a study of neurological immune-mediated disorders. TCRdb passed the 5' RACE reads through MiXCR, listing each CDR3 protein once. The sample lists fewer than 65,000 distinct CDR3 sequences; about 4.2% were seen once. Material: PBMCs. The receptors here all came from a man in his fifties or sixties with multiple sclerosis. Each CDR3 is given with its conserved first and last residue. D genes are given only for firm matches. The size field is filled for only some rows; it gives once, few, many or a size class.

clone size	D gene	V gene	J gene	CDR3 DNA	CDR3 protein
many	.	TRBV7-9	TRBJ1-2	TGTGCCAGCAACTCGAGGACCCTATATGGCTACACCTTC	CASNSRTLYGYTF
medium-sized	.	TRBV27	TRBJ1-4	TGTGCCAGCAGTTCCAGGGAAGACGACGAAAAACTGTTTTTT	CASSSREDDEKLFF
few	TRBD1	TRBV6-6	TRBJ2-1	TGTGCCAGCAGCTCCGGGACAGGGGGCTTTGAGCAGTTCTTC	CASSSGTGGFEQFF
many	.	TRBV5-1	TRBJ2-3	TGCGCCAGCGGCGTGGCGGCGACTACAGATACGCAGTATTTT	CASGVAATTDTQYF
many	.	TRBV2	TRBJ2-2	TGTGCCAGCATTCCGGACAGAAACACCGGGGAGCTGTTTTTT	CASIPDRNTGELFF
.	TRBD1	TRBV27	TRBJ2-3	TGTGCCAGCAGACCTCGACAGGGGGTAACAGATACGCAGTATTTT	CASRPRQGVTDTQYF
few	TRBD2	TRBV5-1	TRBJ2-3	TGCGCCAGCAGCCCTGGGGTGACTAGCGGGATGGGAGATACGCAGTATTTT	CASSPGVTSGMGDTQYF
.	.	TRBV7-8	TRBJ2-2	TGTGCCAGCAGCTTGACTATCACCGGGGAGCTGTTTTTT	CASSLTITGELFF
many	.	TRBV20-1	TRBJ2-3	TGCAGTGCTAGAAAACTCAGGCAGGGTGCAGATACGCAGTATTTT	CSARKLRQGADTQYF
few	.	TRBV5-5	TRBJ2-7	TGTGCCAGCAGCTCGACCTACGAGCAGTACTTC	CASSSTYEQYF
many	.	TRBV5-4	TRBJ2-2	TGTGCCAGCAGCTTGGCTGGATACACCGGGGAGCTGTTTTTT	CASSLAGYTGELFF
many	TRBD1	TRBV12-3/TRBV12-4	TRBJ1-1	TGTGCCAGCAGCAACGGACAGGCGAACACTGAAGCTTTCTTT	CASSNGQANTEAFF
many	TRBD1	TRBV7-9	TRBJ2-2	TGTGCCAGCAGGAAAGGGACAGGGAACACCGGGGAGCTGTTTTTT	CASRKGTGNTGELFF
many	.	TRBV7-9	TRBJ2-7	TGTGCCAGCAGCTACGGAGTCTACGAGCAGTACTTC	CASSYGVYEQYF
many	.	TRBV3-1	TRBJ1-4	TGTGCCAGCAGCCAGTCACCTCGACAGACGGCTCCTAAACTGTTTTTT	CASSQSPRQTAPKLFF
.	.	TRBV6-4	TRBJ1-1	TGTGCCAGCAGTGCGAGGGGGTCTGGCACTGAAGCTTTCTTT	CASSARGSGTEAFF
many	.	TRBV12-3/TRBV12-4	TRBJ2-3	TGTGCCAGCAGTTTTTTAAGGGTAAAGTTTAATACGCAGTATTTT	CASSFLRVKFNTQYF
many	.	TRBV5-1	TRBJ2-1	TGCGCCAGCAGCTTGGTGGCGGGATTCATAAAGTTCTTC	CASSLVAGFIKFF
.	.	TRBV4-1	TRBJ2-7	TGCGCCAGCAGCCAAGATAGAGGGGTATCCTACGAGCAGTACTTC	CASSQDRGVSYEQYF
.	TRBD2	TRBV6-6	TRBJ2-1	TGTGCCAGCAGTTACATCGGGGGAGGGTCTAGTAATGAGCAGTTCTTC	CASSYIGGGSSNEQFF
few	.	TRBV13	TRBJ2-7	TGTGCCAGCAGCTTACGAGGTTACGAGCAGTACTTC	CASSLRGYEQYF
many	.	TRBV2	TRBJ1-5	TGTGCCAGCAGTGTTGGTCGGGATCAGCCCCAGCATTTT	CASSVGRDQPQHF
many	.	TRBV4-1	TRBJ2-1	TGCGCCAGCAGCCAGACTAGTTCAGCCGCTAACAATGAGCAGTTCTTC	CASSQTSSAANNEQFF
many	TRBD1	TRBV20-1	TRBJ1-5	TGCAGTGCTAGAAACAGGGGTTATAGCAATCAGCCCCAGCATTTT	CSARNRGYSNQPQHF
.	.	TRBV28	TRBJ1-5	TGTGCCAGCAGGAACCGGCGCAATCAGCCCCAGCATTTT	CASRNRRNQPQHF
many	TRBD2	TRBV6-4	TRBJ2-1	TGTGCCAGCAGTGACTCGACTAGCGGGAGTAATGAGCAGTTCTTC	CASSDSTSGSNEQFF
many	.	TRBV5-1	TRBJ1-6	TGCGCCAGCAGCGGCGGACAGAGGAATTCACCCCTCCACTTT	CASSGGQRNSPLHF
many	.	TRBV2	TRBJ2-5	TGTGCCAGCAAACGGGACACACAAGAGACCCAGTACTTC	CASKRDTQETQYF
few	TRBD1	TRBV4-1	TRBJ1-5	TGCGCCAGCAGCCAACGACAGGGGAATCAGCCCCAGCATTTT	CASSQRQGNQPQHF
few	.	TRBV7-8	TRBJ1-3	TGTGCCAGCAGCTTAGGGGGGACTGGAAACACCATATATTTT	CASSLGGTGNTIYF
many	TRBD1	TRBV7-2	TRBJ1-2	TGTGCCAGCAGCTTAGGAGGACAGGTGAACTATGGCTACACCTTC	CASSLGGQVNYGYTF
many	TRBD2	TRBV6-6	TRBJ2-4	TGTGCCAGCCGGCCGGGGACTAGCGGGAGAGGGTTGGCCAAAAACATTCAGTACTTC	CASRPGTSGRGLAKNIQYF
many	.	TRBV9	TRBJ2-3	TGTGCCAGCAGCGCAATCGGACAGACAGATACGCAGTATTTT	CASSAIGQTDTQYF
many	.	TRBV15	TRBJ2-1	TGTGCCACCAGCAGAGATATAGACAATGAGCAGTTCTTC	CATSRDIDNEQFF
many	TRBD2	TRBV29-1	TRBJ2-2	TGCAGCGTTTCTAGCGGAGGGGACACCGGGGAGCTGTTTTTT	CSVSSGGDTGELFF
many	.	TRBV6-5	TRBJ2-1	TGTGCCAGCAGTTACACAACCGGGACAATTTTTGAGCAGTTCTTC	CASSYTTGTIFEQFF
many	TRBD2	TRBV28	TRBJ2-2	TGTGCCAGCAGCTCCTGGGGACTAGCGGGAGGACCCGGGGAGCTGTTTTTT	CASSSWGLAGGPGELFF
.	TRBD2	TRBV5-1	TRBJ2-3	TGCGCCAGCAGCACCGGGACTAGCAACAAAGATACGCAGTATTTT	CASSTGTSNKDTQYF
many	.	TRBV7-9	TRBJ2-3	TGTGCCAGCAGCAAACAACGGCAAGGGTTCCCAGATACGCAGTATTTT	CASSKQRQGFPDTQYF
many	TRBD1	TRBV5-1	TRBJ1-1	TGCGCCAGCAGCCCCGCCGGGACAGGGTACATGAACACTGAAGCTTTCTTT	CASSPAGTGYMNTEAFF
many	.	TRBV29-1	TRBJ2-1	TGCAGCGTTGCAGAGGGACGAAGCTCCTACAATGAGCAGTTCTTC	CSVAEGRSSYNEQFF
few	.	TRBV20-1	TRBJ1-5	TGCAGTGCTAGAGATTTTGCGGCCGGTAGCAATCAGCCCCAGCATTTT	CSARDFAAGSNQPQHF
many	.	TRBV29-1	TRBJ2-7	TGCAGCGTTGAAAGCCAGGACTACGAGCAGTACTTC	CSVESQDYEQYF
many	TRBD2	TRBV29-1	TRBJ2-5	TGCAGCCAGAGCGGGGGGTCAGAGACCCAGTACTTC	CSQSGGSETQYF
many	.	TRBV6-5	TRBJ1-2	TGTGCCAGCAGACCAAGGGGTGACTATGGCTACACCTTC	CASRPRGDYGYTF